Listed below are T cell receptor beta chains from one sample, sequenced in a study of shared clonotypes between healthy human individuals. Measured with immunoSEQ multiplex PCR; TCRdb has only the in-frame clones, and not every one. The data show fewer than 550,000 clones, over 75% seen once. Specimen: PBMCs. These receptors were obtained from a woman aged 40 to 50 in good health. Some clones in this sample may be carry-over from other donors' samples. CDR3s include the opening cysteine and the closing phenylalanine or tryptophan. Only some rows state a clone size, as once, few, many or a class for expanded clones.

j_gene	v_gene	abundance	CDR3aa
TRBJ2-2	TRBV29-1	NA	CSVGLAGDTGELFF
TRBJ2-2	TRBV7-2	NA	CASTFGVAGAGELFF
TRBJ1-1	TRBV5-1	NA	CASSLDRGQTEAFF
TRBJ1-2	TRBV9	once	CASSTLSGLPGYTF
TRBJ2-3	TRBV11-3	NA	CASSSRVGGTDTQYF
TRBJ2-3	TRBV7-2	NA	CASSLQGGWADTQYF
TRBJ2-3	TRBV19	NA	CASSIGASGSADTQYF
TRBJ2-6	TRBV29-1	NA	CSVAASGANVLTF
TRBJ2-3	TRBV7-3	NA	CASSLTQGRTDTQYF
TRBJ2-1	TRBV19	NA	CASSRLAGDPNEQFF
TRBJ2-7	TRBV21-1	NA	CAPIQTSYEQYF
TRBJ1-1	TRBV5-1	NA	CASSAGTGATEAFF
TRBJ1-2	TRBV9	NA	CASSVGIDDYGYTF
TRBJ1-1	TRBV9	once	CASSGVGYPKTEAFF
TRBJ2-1	TRBV5-4	NA	CASSFWDYTNEQFF
TRBJ2-3	TRBV6-5	once	CASSSDTTDTQYF
TRBJ2-1	TRBV18	NA	CASSPSGTGGSEQFF
TRBJ2-1	TRBV19	NA	CASRGTSGTHEQFF
TRBJ2-3	TRBV19	NA	CATKREGSTDTQYF
TRBJ1-3	TRBV28	NA	CASSLMTGGNTIYF
TRBJ1-2	TRBV4-1	NA	CASSRLGGTDGYTF
TRBJ2-1	TRBV15	NA	CATSRGPGYNEQFF
TRBJ2-7	TRBV19	NA	CASSKGTAPNYEQYF
TRBJ1-1	TRBV19	once	CASSREDGEAFF
TRBJ1-1	TRBV18	few	CASSFPGGTEAFF
TRBJ2-2	TRBV27	once	CASKGGVQGVAGELFF
TRBJ2-7	TRBV27	NA	CASSPGQGTGEQYF
TRBJ2-7	TRBV27	NA	CASSLSERGPYEQYF
TRBJ2-1	TRBV7-9	NA	CASSLREEVNEQFF
TRBJ1-1	TRBV4-2	few	CASSQESEVRTTNTEAFF
TRBJ2-5	TRBV28	NA	CASSLVGVRETQYF
TRBJ1-1	TRBV10-3	NA	CAVRRGENTEAFF
TRBJ2-7	TRBV7-3	NA	CASPSLDRGTGTSYYEQYF
TRBJ2-1	TRBV5-1	once	CASGLAGAYNEQFF
TRBJ1-4	TRBV2	NA	CASSDPRQGPSTNEKLFF
TRBJ1-1	TRBV19	NA	CASSIESGETEAFF
TRBJ2-6	TRBV19	NA	CASSMTSGRASGANVLTF
TRBJ1-1	TRBV29-1	few	CSGVGDTEAFF
TRBJ2-7	TRBV7-6	NA	CASSSGTGGEQYF
TRBJ1-2	TRBV15	once	CATSRAGLAPGGYTF
TRBJ2-7	TRBV30	NA	CAWNRGYEQYF
TRBJ1-2	TRBV28	NA	CASSPGKAYGYTF
TRBJ2-2	TRBV27	NA	CASSVLYPSGRNRTGELFF
TRBJ2-7	TRBV28	NA	CASSATSGTYEQYF
TRBJ2-2	TRBV30	NA	CAWSPLRGGPRTGELFF
TRBJ2-1	TRBV7-3	NA	CASSPSRLGYNEQFF
TRBJ2-3	TRBV18	NA	CASSLDRAPSTDTQYF
TRBJ2-1	TRBV4-2	NA	CASSPQGLNRQFF
TRBJ1-2	TRBV28	NA	CASSKSLTGYYGYTF
TRBJ2-7	TRBV28	NA	CASSSRTSGVIVQYF
TRBJ2-2	TRBV9	NA	CASSLAGKNTGELFF
TRBJ1-2	TRBV9	NA	CASSLRGQGSGYTF
TRBJ2-5	TRBV6-1	NA	CASREPGEETQYF